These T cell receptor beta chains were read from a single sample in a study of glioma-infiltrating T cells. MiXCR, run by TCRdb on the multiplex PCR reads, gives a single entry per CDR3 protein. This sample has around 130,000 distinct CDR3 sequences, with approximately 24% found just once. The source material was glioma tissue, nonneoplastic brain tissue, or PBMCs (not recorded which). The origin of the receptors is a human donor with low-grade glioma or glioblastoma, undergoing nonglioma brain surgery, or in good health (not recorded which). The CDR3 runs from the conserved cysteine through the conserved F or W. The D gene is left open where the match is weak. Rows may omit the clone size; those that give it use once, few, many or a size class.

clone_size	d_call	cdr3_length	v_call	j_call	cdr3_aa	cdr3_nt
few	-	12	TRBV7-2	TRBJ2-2	CAVQGFTGELFF	TGTGCCGTCCAGGGTTTCACCGGGGAGCTGTTTTTT
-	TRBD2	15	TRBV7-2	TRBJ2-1	CASSFERGVRGEQFF	TGTGCCAGCAGCTTCGAGCGGGGGGTTCGGGGTGAGCAGTTCTTC
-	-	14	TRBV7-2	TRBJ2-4	CASSLERVENIQYF	TGTGCCAGCAGCCTGGAGAGGGTAGAAAACATTCAGTACTTC
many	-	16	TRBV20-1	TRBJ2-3	CSARPSGAGGTDTQYF	TGCAGTGCTAGGCCTTCGGGGGCGGGGGGCACAGATACGCAGTATTTT
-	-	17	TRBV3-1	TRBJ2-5	CASSQDGLTTPRRAQYF	TGTGCCAGCAGCCAAGATGGTTTAACAACACCGCGTAGGGCCCAGTACTTC
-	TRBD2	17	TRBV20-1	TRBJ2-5	CSAHPGLAGGPRETQYF	TGCAGTGCTCACCCGGGACTAGCGGGGGGGCCTCGAGAGACCCAGTACTTC
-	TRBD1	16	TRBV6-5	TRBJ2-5	CASSYGTGGAGETQYF	TGTGCCAGCAGTTACGGGACAGGGGGCGCGGGAGAGACCCAGTACTTC
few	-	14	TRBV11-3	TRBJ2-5	CASSLAVYQETQYF	TGTGCCAGCAGCTTAGCAGTATACCAAGAGACCCAGTACTTC
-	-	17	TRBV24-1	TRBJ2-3	CATSDLIPGTTGDTQYF	TGTGCCACCAGTGATTTGATTCCCGGGACCACTGGAGATACGCAGTATTTT
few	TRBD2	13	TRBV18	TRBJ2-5	CASSLGLSETQYF	TGTGCCAGCTCATTGGGACTAAGTGAGACCCAGTACTTC
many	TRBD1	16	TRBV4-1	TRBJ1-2	CASSQSSQGLNYGYTF	TGCGCCAGCAGCCAAAGCTCACAGGGGCTAAACTATGGCTACACCTTC
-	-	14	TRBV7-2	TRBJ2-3	CASARLGGADTQYF	TGTGCCAGTGCCCGACTAGGTGGGGCAGATACGCAGTATTTT
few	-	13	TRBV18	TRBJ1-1	CASSTDGNTEAFF	TGTGCCAGCTCAACCGACGGGAACACTGAAGCTTTCTTT
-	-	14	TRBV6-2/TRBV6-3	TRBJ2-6	CASMTSSGANVLTF	TGTGCCAGTATGACGAGCTCTGGGGCCAACGTCCTGACTTTC
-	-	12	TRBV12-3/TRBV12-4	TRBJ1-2	CASRSGGGGYTF	TGTGCCAGCAGGTCTGGGGGCGGGGGCTACACCTTC
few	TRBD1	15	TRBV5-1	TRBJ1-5	CASSLLQGCNQPQHF	TGCGCCAGCAGCCTTTTACAGGGGTGCAATCAGCCCCAGCATTTT
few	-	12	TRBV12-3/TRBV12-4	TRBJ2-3	CASSPTRDTQYF	TGTGCCAGCAGCCCAACTAGAGATACGCAGTATTTT
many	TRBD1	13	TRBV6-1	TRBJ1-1	CASKRQGNTEAFF	TGTGCCAGCAAACGACAGGGTAACACTGAAGCTTTCTTT
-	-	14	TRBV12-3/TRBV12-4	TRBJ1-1	CATGGVRVVTEAFF	TGTGCCACCGGGGGGGTTAGGGTTGTCACTGAAGCTTTCTTT
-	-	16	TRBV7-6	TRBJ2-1	CASSPRGGGTQNEQFF	TGTGCCAGCAGCCCCAGGGGTGGAGGGACACAGAATGAGCAGTTCTTC
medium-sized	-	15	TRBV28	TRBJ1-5	CASSSQGVSNQPQHF	TGTGCCAGCAGTTCACAGGGAGTTAGCAATCAGCCCCAGCATTTT
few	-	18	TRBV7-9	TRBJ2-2	CASSFPTDSPANTGELFF	TGTGCCAGCAGCTTTCCTACGGACAGCCCCGCGAACACCGGGGAGCTGTTTTTT
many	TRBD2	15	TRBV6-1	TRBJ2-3	CASRTGGLAPDTQYF	TGTGCCAGCAGGACCGGTGGACTAGCCCCCGATACGCAGTATTTT
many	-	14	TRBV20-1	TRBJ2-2	CSAIGQGNTGELFF	TGCAGTGCTATCGGGCAGGGCAACACCGGGGAGCTGTTTTTT
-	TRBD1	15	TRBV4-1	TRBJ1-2	CASSQRDRPIYGYTF	TGCGCCAGCAGCCAGAGGGACAGGCCAATCTATGGCTACACCTTC
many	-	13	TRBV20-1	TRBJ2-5	CSAPGSFIETQYF	TGCAGTGCCCCTGGGAGCTTCATCGAGACCCAGTACTTC
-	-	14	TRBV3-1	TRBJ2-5	CASSQTRAQETQYF	TGTGCCAGCAGCCAAACCAGGGCCCAAGAGACCCAGTACTTC
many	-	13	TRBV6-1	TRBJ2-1	CASSFPGANEQFF	TGTGCCAGCAGCTTCCCGGGGGCCAATGAGCAGTTCTTC
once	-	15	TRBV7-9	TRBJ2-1	CASSPQLPAYNEQFF	TGTGCCAGCAGCCCCCAACTTCCCGCTTACAATGAGCAGTTCTTC
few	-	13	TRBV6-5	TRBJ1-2	CASSGQNNYGYTF	TGCGCCAGCAGTGGACAGAACAACTATGGCTACACCTTC
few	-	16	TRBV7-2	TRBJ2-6	CASSLGSFSGANVLTF	TGTGCCAGCAGCTTAGGGAGTTTCTCTGGGGCCAACGTCCTGACTTTC
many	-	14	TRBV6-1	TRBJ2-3	CASRTRASTDTQYF	TGTGCCAGCCGTACCCGGGCTAGCACAGATACGCAGTATTTT
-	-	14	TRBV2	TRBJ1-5	CASSESVRAQPQHF	TGTGCCAGCAGTGAATCTGTCAGGGCCCAGCCCCAGCATTTT
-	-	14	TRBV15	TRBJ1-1	CDTRRDSTDSEAFF	TGTGACACCAGAAGAGATTCGACGGACTCTGAAGCTTTCTTT
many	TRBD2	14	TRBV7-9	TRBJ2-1	CASSYQRGGLGQFF	TGTGCCAGCAGCTACCAGCGGGGGGGCCTAGGGCAGTTCTTC
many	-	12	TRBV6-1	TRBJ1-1	CASRQRNTEAFF	TGTGCCAGCCGTCAAAGGAACACTGAAGCTTTCTTT
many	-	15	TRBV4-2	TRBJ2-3	CASSQDGTGADTQYF	TGTGCCAGCAGCCAAGACGGGACGGGTGCAGATACGCAGTATTTT
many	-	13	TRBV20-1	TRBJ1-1	CSASKETSTEAFF	TGCAGTGCTAGTAAGGAGACAAGCACTGAAGCTTTCTTT
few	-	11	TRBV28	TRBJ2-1	CASSYRDEQFF	TGTGCCAGCAGCTACAGGGATGAGCAGTTCTTC
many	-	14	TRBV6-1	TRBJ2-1	CASNRLGFYNEQFF	TGTGCCAGCAACAGGCTGGGATTTTACAATGAGCAGTTCTTC
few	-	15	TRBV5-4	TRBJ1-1	CASSLAETGWVEAFF	TGTGCCAGCAGCTTGGCCGAAACAGGGTGGGTTGAAGCTTTCTTT
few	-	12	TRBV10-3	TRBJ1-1	CAIGGRDTEAFF	TGTGCCATTGGGGGCAGGGACACTGAAGCTTTCTTT
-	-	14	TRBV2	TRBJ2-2	CASSRRSNTGELFF	TGTGCCAGCAGCCGCAGATCGAACACCGGGGAGCTGTTTTTT
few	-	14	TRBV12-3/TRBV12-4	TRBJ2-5	CASTLTAFQETQYF	TGTGCCAGCACCCTTACAGCGTTCCAAGAGACCCAGTACTTC
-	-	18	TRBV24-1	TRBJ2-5	CATSDRGLGRGYQETQYF	TGTGCCACCAGTGATCGGGGTCTCGGACGGGGTTACCAAGAGACCCAGTACTTC
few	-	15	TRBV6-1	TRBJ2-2	CASRPGHTNTGELFF	TGTGCCAGCAGGCCGGGACATACGAACACCGGGGAGCTGTTTTTT
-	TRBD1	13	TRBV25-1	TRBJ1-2	CATDIGTGLGYTF	TGTGCCACAGACATCGGGACAGGTTTAGGCTACACCTTC
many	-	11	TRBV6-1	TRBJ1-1	CASSYPGRAFF	TGTGCCAGCAGTTATCCTGGGAGAGCTTTCTTT
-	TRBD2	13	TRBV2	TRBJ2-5	CASQRLAGETQYF	TGTGCCAGTCAAAGGCTAGCGGGGGAGACCCAGTACTTC
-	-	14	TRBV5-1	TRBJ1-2	CASSLLVSGYGYTF	TGCGCCAGCAGCTTGTTGGTCAGTGGGTATGGCTACACCTTC
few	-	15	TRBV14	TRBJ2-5	CASSQDLVTQETQYF	TGTGCCAGCAGCCAAGATCTGGTCACCCAAGAGACCCAGTACTTC
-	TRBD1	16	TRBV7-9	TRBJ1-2	CASSFGRGRVNYGYTF	TGTGCCAGCAGCTTCGGCAGGGGGCGAGTGAACTATGGCTACACCTTC
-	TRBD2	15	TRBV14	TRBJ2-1	CASSQKGLALNEQFF	TGTGCCAGCAGCCAAAAGGGACTAGCCCTCAATGAGCAGTTCTTC
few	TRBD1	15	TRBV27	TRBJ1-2	CASSGRDSLGYGYTF	TGTGCCAGCAGTGGCCGGGACAGTTTAGGCTATGGCTACACCTTC
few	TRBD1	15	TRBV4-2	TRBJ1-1	CASSRGQGMNTEAFF	TGTGCCAGCAGCCGAGGACAGGGGATGAACACTGAAGCTTTCTTT
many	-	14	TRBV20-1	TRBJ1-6	CSASGPADNSPLHF	TGCAGTGCTAGTGGTCCAGCAGATAATTCACCCCTCCACTTT
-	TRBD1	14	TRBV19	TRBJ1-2	CASVARDRRLSYTF	TGTGCCAGTGTCGCCCGGGACAGGCGATTGAGCTACACCTTC
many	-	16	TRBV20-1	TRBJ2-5	CSARPLRGRYQETQYF	TGCAGTGCTAGACCTCTCAGGGGCCGGTACCAAGAGACCCAGTACTTC